These T cell receptor beta chains were read from a single sample in a study of T cells in localized non-small cell lung cancer. Here immunoSEQ multiplex PCR was the method, and the copy in TCRdb shows in-frame clones only, minus some. The data contain about 40,000 clones, around 87% of them seen just once; the ten biggest clones take up 5.5% to 7%. The sequencing here drew on peripheral blood, taken before any cancer treatment. The receptors stem from a man between 40 and 70 years old with stage I lung adenocarcinoma. Each CDR3 is given with its conserved first and last residue. D genes are given only for firm matches. Some rows mark clone size as missing; the rest say once, few, many or name a class of expanded clone.

CASSLARLGQGIETQYF TGTGCTAGCAGCTTAGCGCGTTTAGGGCAGGGGATAGAGACCCAGTACTTC - TRBV7-7 - TRBJ2-5
CAWSISDGEQFF TGTGCCTGGAGTATCAGCGACGGGGAGCAGTTCTTC - TRBV30 - TRBJ2-1
CASGTGRRASNQPQHF TGTGCCAGCGGGACAGGGCGGAGGGCTAGCAATCAGCCCCAGCATTTT - TRBV28 TRBD1 TRBJ1-5
CASSSRGGPDTIYF TGTGCCAGCAGTTCCCGTGGAGGGCCAGACACCATATATTTT - TRBV27 - TRBJ1-3
CASSYTVGGQETQYF TGTGCCAGCAGTTACACGGTCGGTGGGCAAGAGACCCAGTACTTC - TRBV6-5 - TRBJ2-5
CSVANRELYGYTF TGCAGCGTTGCAAACAGGGAACTCTATGGCTACACCTTC once TRBV29-1 - TRBJ1-2
CASSLAYPNYGYTF TGTGCCAGCAGCTTAGCCTACCCAAACTATGGCTACACCTTC once TRBV28 - TRBJ1-2
CASTVRPGSHEQYF TGTGCCAGCACCGTAAGGCCGGGGTCCCACGAGCAGTACTTC - TRBV7-2 - TRBJ2-7
CASSSGYGYTF TGTGCCAGCAGTTCGGGGTATGGCTACACCTTC - TRBV6-5 - TRBJ1-2
CASRKSLAGQNEQFF TGTGCCAGCAGGAAGTCTCTAGCGGGGCAAAATGAGCAGTTCTTC - TRBV9 TRBD2 TRBJ2-1
CASSNVQGQVGYNEQFF TGTGCCAGCAGCAACGTTCAGGGGCAGGTGGGGTACAATGAGCAGTTCTTC - TRBV7-2 - TRBJ2-1
CASSMGQGAGETQYF TGTGCCAGTAGTATGGGGCAGGGGGCTGGAGAGACCCAGTACTTC - TRBV19 TRBD1 TRBJ2-5
CASRNVLEGENEQYF TGTGCCAGCAGGAACGTCTTGGAGGGGGAGAACGAGCAGTACTTC - TRBV6-6 - TRBJ2-7
CASSFSGANVLTF TGTGCCAGCAGTTTCTCTGGGGCCAACGTCCTGACTTTC - TRBV6-1 - TRBJ2-6
CASSEVSVRGDGELFF TGTGCCAGCAGTGAAGTTTCGGTTAGGGGAGACGGGGAGCTGTTTTTT - TRBV2 - TRBJ2-2
CASSPGTGGQETQYF TGTGCCAGCAGTCCGGGGACAGGGGGCCAAGAGACCCAGTACTTC - TRBV27 TRBD1 TRBJ2-5
CASLIPGQGTETQYF TGCGCCAGCTTAATACCGGGACAGGGGACGGAGACCCAGTACTTC - TRBV10-2 TRBD1 TRBJ2-5
CASSGASVFSGNTIYF TGTGCCAGCAGCGGGGCATCTGTATTCTCTGGAAACACCATATATTTT - TRBV7-2 - TRBJ1-3
CASRSASGNYNEQFF TGTGCCAGCAGATCGGCTAGCGGGAACTACAATGAGCAGTTCTTC - TRBV27 TRBD2 TRBJ2-1
CASRKFVTQNTGELFF TGTGCCAGCAGAAAGTTCGTTACCCAGAACACCGGGGAGCTGTTTTTT once TRBV27 - TRBJ2-2
CASSPTFGTAPNYGYTF TGTGCCAGCAGCCCAACATTTGGGACAGCGCCAAACTATGGCTACACCTTC - TRBV28 TRBD1 TRBJ1-2
CASSLVRTGQGRQPQHF TGTGCCAGCAGCTTAGTAAGGACGGGACAGGGGCGTCAGCCCCAGCATTTT few TRBV7-8 TRBD1 TRBJ1-5
CASSRLTEAFF TGTGCCAGCAGCAGGCTCACTGAAGCTTTCTTT - TRBV28 - TRBJ1-1
CASSQMGGAGEKLFF TGCGCCAGCAGCCAAATGGGTGGGGCGGGGGAAAAACTGTTTTTT - TRBV4-3 - TRBJ1-4
CSVGKGGAGETQYF TGCAGCGTTGGGAAGGGGGGGGCAGGGGAGACCCAGTACTTC - TRBV29-1 - TRBJ2-5
CASSLTSVNSYEQYF TGTGCCAGCAGCTTAACGTCCGTAAACTCCTACGAGCAGTACTTC - TRBV7-3 - TRBJ2-7
CVRSLFGTLKLQPQHF TGTGTCAGAAGCTTATTTGGGACACTCAAGTTGCAGCCCCAGCATTTT - TRBV7-5 - TRBJ1-5
CASSQSTRAGQYNEQFF TGCGCCAGCAGCCAATCAACCCGAGCGGGCCAATACAATGAGCAGTTCTTC - TRBV4-3 - TRBJ2-1
CASTHKRSSGRTEQYF TGTGCCAGCACCCATAAACGTTCTAGCGGGAGGACCGAGCAGTACTTC - TRBV27 TRBD2 TRBJ2-7
CASSQDRYGPLKPQHF TGCGCCAGCAGCCAAGATCGGTACGGGCCACTGAAGCCCCAGCATTTT - TRBV4-3 - TRBJ1-5
CASSQAETGPYEQYF TGCGCCAGCAGCCAAGCAGAGACAGGCCCCTACGAGCAGTACTTC - TRBV4-3 - TRBJ2-7
CASSQDNRRVGEKLFF TGTGCCAGCAGCCAAGACAATCGAAGGGTTGGAGAAAAACTGTTTTTT once TRBV14 - TRBJ1-4
CASSLGLAGVAAGELFF TGTGCCAGCAGCTTAGGACTAGCGGGAGTGGCGGCCGGGGAGCTGTTTTTT - TRBV7-6 TRBD2 TRBJ2-2
CASSVLEKETQYF TGCGCCAGCAGCGTTCTTGAGAAAGAGACCCAGTACTTC - TRBV5-1 - TRBJ2-5
CASSLVRGTDTQYF TGTGCCAGCAGCTTAGTTAGGGGCACAGATACGCAGTATTTT - TRBV7-2 - TRBJ2-3
CASSLAMGGSYEQYF TGCGCCAGCAGCTTGGCCATGGGCGGTTCCTACGAGCAGTACTTC - TRBV5-1 - TRBJ2-7
CASSQGYQETQYF TGCGCCAGCAGCCAAGGCTACCAAGAGACCCAGTACTTC once TRBV4-3 - TRBJ2-5
CASSQEPAGEPYNEQFF TGCGCCAGCAGCCAGGAACCCGCAGGGGAACCTTACAATGAGCAGTTCTTC few TRBV4-3 - TRBJ2-1
CASSQPGRRGYEQYF TGTGCCAGCAGCCAACCCGGGAGAAGGGGTTACGAGCAGTACTTC - TRBV14 - TRBJ2-7
CATRDSATNEKLFF TGTGCCACCCGAGACAGTGCAACTAATGAAAAACTGTTTTTT few TRBV5-4 - TRBJ1-4
CASSSVATHSGANVLTF TGTGCCAGCAGCTCGGTAGCGACCCACTCTGGGGCCAACGTCCTGACTTTC - TRBV5-6 - TRBJ2-6
CASSAPGTSPAYEQYF TGTGCCAGCAGTGCGCCCGGGACTTCGCCAGCCTACGAGCAGTACTTC - TRBV28 - TRBJ2-7
CASSQTGQGAYEQYF TGTGCCAGCAGCCAAACCGGACAGGGTGCCTACGAGCAGTACTTC - TRBV4-2 TRBD1 TRBJ2-7
CASSLGLASYNEQFF TGTGCTAGCAGCTTAGGACTAGCGTCCTACAATGAGCAGTTCTTC once TRBV7-7 TRBD2 TRBJ2-1
CASRLGSEQYF TGTGCCAGCAGACTAGGGTCCGAGCAGTACTTC once TRBV11-2 - TRBJ2-7
CASSRSNTGELFF TGTGCCAGCAGTCGGAGTAACACCGGGGAGCTGTTTTTT - TRBV7-3 - TRBJ2-2
CASSRDETDNEQFF TGTGCCAGCAGCAGGGACGAAACCGACAATGAGCAGTTCTTC - TRBV6-5 - TRBJ2-1
CASSVGDTYEQYF TGTGCCAGCAGCGTCGGGGACACCTACGAGCAGTACTTC - TRBV9 - TRBJ2-7
CASSSGGGGYTGELFF TGCGCCAGCAGCTCCGGTGGGGGGGGCTACACCGGGGAGCTGTTTTTT - TRBV5-1 - TRBJ2-2
CASSLRAGSGYTF TGTGCCAGCAGTCTTAGGGCAGGGTCGGGCTACACCTTC - TRBV5-4 - TRBJ1-2
CASSQERTSGLGEQFF TGCGCCAGCAGCCAAGAGCGGACTAGCGGGTTAGGGGAGCAGTTCTTC - TRBV4-3 TRBD2 TRBJ2-1
CASSLAGWQTQYF TGTGCCAGCAGCTTAGCGGGATGGCAGACCCAGTACTTC - TRBV7-2 - TRBJ2-5
CASSLSVLSYNEQFF TGTGCCAGCAGCTTAAGCGTCCTCTCCTACAATGAGCAGTTCTTC - TRBV7-2 - TRBJ2-1
CASTGPTNEKLFF TGTGCCAGCACGGGTCCAACTAATGAAAAACTGTTTTTT - TRBV28 - TRBJ1-4
CASSIDSVPSSGHTSSLDTQYF TGTGCCAGTAGTATAGATTCGGTCCCATCATCCGGGCATACTTCGTCTTTGGATACGCAGTATTTT once TRBV19 - TRBJ2-3
CASSPGTGGMNQPQHF TGTGCCAGCTCACCCGGGACAGGGGGAATGAATCAGCCCCAGCATTTT - TRBV18 TRBD1 TRBJ1-5